This T cell receptor beta chain originates from a study of shared clonotypes between healthy human individuals. Generated by immunoSEQ multiplex PCR, the TCRdb table keeps only in-frame clones and is missing some. The sample lists under 850,000 clones, 72% occurring once. The material sequenced was memory CD4+ T cells sorted from blood. Sample subset: CD45RA-negative fraction. The sequence derives from a woman aged 30 to 39 in good health.

In DNA, the CDR3 is TGTGCCAGCAGAGAATCGGGACTAGCTGGCGGGCAGTTCTTC. Translating gives CASRESGLAGGQFF. The rearrangement uses TRBV6-5 and TRBJ2-1, with 9 positions matching TRBD2. Unmatched junction bases numbered 12, after V lost 6 bases and J lost 12 bases. The V gene's germline CDR1 is MNHEY and CDR2 SVGAGI. This CDR3 is built from 14 residues.